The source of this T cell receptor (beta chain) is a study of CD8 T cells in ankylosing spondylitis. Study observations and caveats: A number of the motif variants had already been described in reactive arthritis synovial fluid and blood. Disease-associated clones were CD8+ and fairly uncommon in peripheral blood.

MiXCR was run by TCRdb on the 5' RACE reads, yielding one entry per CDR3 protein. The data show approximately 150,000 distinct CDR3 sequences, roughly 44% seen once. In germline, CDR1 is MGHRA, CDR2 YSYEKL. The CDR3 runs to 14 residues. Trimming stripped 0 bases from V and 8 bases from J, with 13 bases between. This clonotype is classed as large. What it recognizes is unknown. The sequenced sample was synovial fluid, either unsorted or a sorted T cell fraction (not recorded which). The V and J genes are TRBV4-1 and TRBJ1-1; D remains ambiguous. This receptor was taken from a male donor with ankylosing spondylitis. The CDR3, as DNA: TGCGCCAGCAGCCAAGACGAAACGGGTGGGGAAGCTTTCTTT. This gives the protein CASSQDETGGEAFF.